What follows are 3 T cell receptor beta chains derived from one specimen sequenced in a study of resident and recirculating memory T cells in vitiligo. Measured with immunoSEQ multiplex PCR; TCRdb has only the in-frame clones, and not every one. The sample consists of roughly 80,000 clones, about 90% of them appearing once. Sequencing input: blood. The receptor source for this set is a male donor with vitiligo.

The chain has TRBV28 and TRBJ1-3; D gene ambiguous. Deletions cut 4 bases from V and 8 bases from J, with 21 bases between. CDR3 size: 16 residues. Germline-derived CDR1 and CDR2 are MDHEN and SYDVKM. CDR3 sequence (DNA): TGTGCCAGCAGTTCGACGGACGTAGGGAGTATGGACACCATATATTTT. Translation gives CASSSTDVGSMDTIYF.

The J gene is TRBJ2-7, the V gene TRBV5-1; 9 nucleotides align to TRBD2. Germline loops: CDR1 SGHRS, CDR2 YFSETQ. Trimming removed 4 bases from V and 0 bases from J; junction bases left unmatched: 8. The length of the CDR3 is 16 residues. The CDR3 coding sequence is TGCGCCAGCAGCAACGCGGGACTAGCTAGCTCCTACGAGCAGTACTTC. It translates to CASSNAGLASSYEQYF.

The CDR3 spells CASSLLSGRDNEQFF. The DNA for the CDR3 is TGTGCCAGCAGCTTATTAAGCGGGAGAGACAATGAGCAGTTCTTC. V usage is TRBV11-2 and J usage is TRBJ2-1; 8 bases match TRBD2. V gave up 2 bases and J gave up 5 bases; unmatched junction bases: 5. This CDR3 has 15 amino acids. Germline V gene sequence: CDR1 SGHAT, CDR2 FQNNGV.